This T cell receptor beta chain was sequenced during a study of a mutant IDH1 vaccine in newly diagnosed glioma. Background on the study: The study started vaccination 4-6 weeks after radiotherapy alone, or with temozolomide cycles. Pretreatment consisted of radiotherapy, temozolomide, or both, with most receiving both.

Assay: immunoSEQ multiplex PCR; the TCRdb copy retains only in-frame clones and omits some. The data contain approximately 60,000 clones, more than 75% of them singletons. The CDR3 has 15 residues. Per germline, CDR1 MNHEY and CDR2 SMNVEV (reference sequence). J gave up 5 bases and V 2 bases, and 8 bases lay outside the gene matches. Note on this clone: What it binds is not known.

Time point of the sample: week 23, last vaccination. Each vaccine dose was 300 ug of mutant IDH1 20-mer peptide, with topical imiquimod. The TCR was taken from a man aged 35 to 55 with glioma. The chain joins TRBV27 to TRBJ2-5; 7 bases are a match to TRBD2. Here the sequenced sample was PBMCs, taken from a glioma patient whose treatment included an IDH1 peptide vaccine. This CDR3 is CASSLGRLAAETQYF. CDR3 coding DNA: TGTGCCAGCAGTTTAGGGCGACTAGCTGCGGAGACCCAGTACTTC.